Listed here are 2 T cell receptor beta chains from one sample, sequenced in a study of T-cell reconstitution after alpha-beta-depleted transplantation in children. Unique molecular identifiers tagged the TCRbeta library. TCRdb re-called the PCR reads with MiXCR, one entry per CDR3 protein. This sample yields 640,000 or so distinct CDR3 sequences, of which about 15% are seen a single time; over 0.95% belongs to the top ten. The sequencing here drew on PBMCs from the stem cell graft donor, taken from the stem cell graft. Source of these receptors: a human donor who donated a stem cell graft to a child with acute myeloid leukemia.

The genes are TRBV4-3 and TRBJ2-3; D not resolved. The germline V gene encodes CDR1 LGHNA and CDR2 YSLEER. The ends were cut back, 0 bases at V and 1 base at J, with 11 bases in the middle. The CDR3 is 16 residues long. CDR3 nucleotides: TGCGCCAGCAGCCAAGAGTACAGCGTGGGCACAGATACGCAGTATTTT. Its protein product is CASSQEYSVGTDTQYF.

This clonotype was counted at least ten times. J is TRBJ2-5 and V is TRBV20-1; 7 bases are shared with TRBD1. Germline CDR1 is DFQATT and CDR2 is SNEGSKA (reference sequence). The CDR3 is 13 amino acids. Trimming removed 3 bases from V and 3 bases from J; junction bases left unmatched: 4. The DNA of the CDR3 is TGCAGTGCTAGCACAGGGGTGGAAGAGACCCAGTACTTC. Residues: CSASTGVEETQYF.